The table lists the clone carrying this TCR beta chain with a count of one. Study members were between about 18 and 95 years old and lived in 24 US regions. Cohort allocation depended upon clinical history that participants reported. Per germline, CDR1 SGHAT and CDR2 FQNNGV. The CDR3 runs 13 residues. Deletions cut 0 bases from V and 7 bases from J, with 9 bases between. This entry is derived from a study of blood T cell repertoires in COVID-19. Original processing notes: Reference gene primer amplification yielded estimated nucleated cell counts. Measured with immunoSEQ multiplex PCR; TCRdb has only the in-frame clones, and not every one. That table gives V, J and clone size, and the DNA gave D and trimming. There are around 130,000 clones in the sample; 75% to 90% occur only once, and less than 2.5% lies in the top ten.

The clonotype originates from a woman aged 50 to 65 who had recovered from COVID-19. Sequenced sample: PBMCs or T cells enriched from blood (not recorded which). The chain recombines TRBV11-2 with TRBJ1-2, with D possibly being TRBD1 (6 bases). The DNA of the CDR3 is TGTGCCAGCAGCTTAGACAGGGGCGGTGGCTACACCTTC. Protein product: CASSLDRGGGYTF. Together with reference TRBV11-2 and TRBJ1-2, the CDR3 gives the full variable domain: EAGVAQSPRYKIIEKRQSVAFWCNPISGHATLYWYQQILGQGPKLLIQFQNNGVVDDSQLPKDRFSAERLKGVDSTLKIQPAKLEDSAVYLCASSLDRGGGYTFGSGTRLTVV.